This entry features one T cell receptor beta chain sequence. What it binds is unknown. Staff drew a roughly 2.5 ml blood sample from each donor. The germline CDR1 and CDR2 sequences are SEHNR and FQNEAQ (reference sequence). This CDR3 comprises 15 residues. Eight separate reactions per sample yielded the cDNA. A template switching step added UMIs, each with a 6-nucleotide sample barcode. Using the 5' RACE reads, TCRdb records one entry per CDR3 protein without DNA. The table lists approximately 330,000 distinct CDR3 sequences. The sample belongs to a study of monozygotic twins with inflammatory bowel disease. General study results and limits: Against healthy co-twins, IBD patients had lower TCRbeta diversity (measured by inverse Simpson).

The sequence was collected from a human donor with ulcerative colitis or Crohn's disease, or a healthy co-twin of an affected twin (not recorded which). The chain links TRBV7-9 to TRBJ2-2; TCRdb selects TRBD1, and the lack of DNA leaves this call unchecked. Sequences were obtained from blood. The CDR3 sequence: CASSRGQGSTGELFF.